This TCR beta chain was found in a study of response to subunit inactivated influenza vaccine. The study, taken as a whole, reports: Each seasonal influenza vaccination recruits few new T cells, the authors suggested.

This clonotype has ten or more counts. Its antigen remains unidentified. From the RT-PCR reads, TCRdb called clonotypes with MiXCR, one entry per CDR3 protein. The profile shows about 650,000 distinct CDR3 sequences, approximately 15% of them singletons. This CDR3 spans 13 amino acids. V was clipped by 0 bases and J by 0 bases, with 2 bases between them. Germline V CDR1 and CDR2: LNHNV, YYDKDF (reference sequence). The receptor was isolated from a man aged 50 to 59 who received an inactivated influenza vaccine. This rearrangement joins TRBV15 to TRBJ1-1; D not resolved. Material: PBMCs from blood, obtained approximately 15 days before vaccination. CDR3 sequence (DNA): TGTGCCACCAGCAGAGATGTGAACACTGAAGCTTTCTTT. This encodes CATSRDVNTEAFF.